One and the same sample provided the 22 T cell receptor beta chains below, sequenced in a study of cytomegalovirus exposure and HLA in healthy donors. The PCR was carried out with 60 Vbeta primers and 13 Jbeta primers. The assay was immunoSEQ multiplex PCR, and TCRdb's table has in-frame clones only and misses some. The sample has approximately 88,000 clones; approximately 71% are singletons. Sequencing used PBMCs. The source is a man aged 25-45 years in good health and CMV-seronegative.

This clone was detected once. The genes are TRBV28 and TRBJ2-7; 8 bases map to TRBD1. Germline lookup yields CDR1 MDHEN and CDR2 SYDVKM. Trimming at V came to 2 bases and at J to 6 bases, leaving 6 bases not matched to a gene. The CDR3 is made up of 14 amino acids. The CDR3 reads CASSLRQGRTEQYF. The DNA of the CDR3 is TGTGCCAGCAGTTTAAGACAGGGGAGAACCGAGCAGTACTTC.

This chain links TRBV27 with TRBJ1-2; D possibly corresponds to TRBD1 (5 bases). The CDR3 spans 15 residues. Trimming left V 6 bases short and J 0 bases short, with 14 bases between. From germline, CDR1 is MNHEY and CDR2 SMNVEV (reference sequence). For the CDR3, the DNA is TGTGCCAGCAGCCCAGGGCAGGCAGCTAACTATGGCTACACCTTC. This sequence encodes CASSPGQAANYGYTF.

This chain joins TRBV25-1 and TRBJ1-2; 7 positions agree with TRBD1. The CDR3 is 14 residues long. Germline V gene sequence: CDR1 MGHDK, CDR2 SYGVNS. Trimming cost V 4 bases and J 6 bases; bases outside gene matches: 8. The DNA for the CDR3 is TGTGCCAGCAGTGGGTCGACAGGGAAGGATGGCTACACCTTC. It specifies CASSGSTGKDGYTF.

This chain connects TRBV5-1 to TRBJ2-1; 9 bases map to TRBD1. The CDR3 has 14 amino acids. V was clipped by 4 bases and J by 5 bases; unmatched bases: 4. Germline values: CDR1 SGHRS, CDR2 YFSETQ. CDR3 residues: CASSAGQGNNEQFF. CDR3 bases: TGCGCCAGCAGCGCCGGACAGGGGAACAATGAGCAGTTCTTC.

V and J are TRBV11-2 and TRBJ2-5; 9 bases are a match to TRBD2. The closer fit of TRBJ2-7 to the DNA end suggests the J call may be wrong. The length of the CDR3 is 18 residues. Germline V gene sequence: CDR1 SGHAT, CDR2 FQNNGV. Here the CDR3 reads CASSFYSAGGPGPYEQYF. In DNA, the CDR3 is TGTGCCAGCAGCTTTTATTCAGCGGGGGGCCCAGGACCCTACGAGCAGTACTTC.

The V call is TRBV5-1, the J call TRBJ2-7; 9 nucleotides agree with TRBD1. Germline V gene lookup returns CDR1 SGHRS and CDR2 YFSETQ. CDR3 size: 16 residues. With 0 bases clipped from V and 1 base from J, the junction kept 5 bases outside the gene matches. The CDR3 DNA sequence: TGCGCCAGCAGCTTGGAGGGGACAGGGAGTTCCTACGAGCAGTACTTC. Translated, it gives CASSLEGTGSSYEQYF.

The V and J genes are TRBV27 and TRBJ2-3; D might be TRBD1 (6 bases). Germline V gene data show CDR1 as MNHEY and CDR2 as SMNVEV (reference sequence). This CDR3 comprises 17 residues. With 1 base removed from V and 1 base from J, the gap between germline ends came to 15 bases. Written as DNA, the CDR3 is TGTGCCAGCAGTTTATGGGTAACACAGGGAGGCACAGATACGCAGTATTTT. This gives the protein CASSLWVTQGGTDTQYF.

This clone has more than one count but fewer than ten. The rearrangement uses TRBV5-1 and TRBJ2-7; D may be TRBD1 (5 bases). V lost 0 bases and J lost 0, with 10 bases in between. CDR1 is SGHRS and CDR2 is YFSETQ in the germline V gene. The length of the CDR3 is 15 residues. The CDR3 sequence is CASSLGAGSSYEQYF. CDR3 coding DNA: TGCGCCAGCAGCTTGGGGGCAGGGTCCTCCTACGAGCAGTACTTC.

The rearrangement uses TRBV2 and TRBJ1-2, with TRBD1 as a possible D gene (6 bases). V lost 5 bases, J lost 6 bases, and 22 bases lay in between. The germline V gene has CDR1 SNHLY and CDR2 FYNNEI. The CDR3 length is 16 residues. This CDR3 is CASSPPAGALTNGYTF. The CDR3 DNA is TGTGCCAGCAGTCCCCCCGCGGGGGCGCTCACTAATGGCTACACCTTC.

By sample share, this clone is medium-sized (0.01 to 0.1%). The CDR3 here is CASSMGAGTNQPQHF. The CDR3 DNA follows: TGTGCCAGTAGTATGGGTGCGGGGACCAATCAGCCCCAGCATTTT. The chain links TRBV19 to TRBJ1-5; TRBD1 is a possible D gene (5 bases). Germline V CDR1 and CDR2: LNHDA, SQIVND (reference sequence). The V gene lost 3 bases and the J gene lost 3 bases, with 12 bases spanning the gap. This CDR3 has 15 residues.

The chain has TRBV6-4 and TRBJ2-1; 14 bases map to TRBD2. The germline gives CDR1 MRHNA, CDR2 SNTAGT. The CDR3 has 15 residues. V lost 2 bases to trimming and J lost 6 bases; unmatched junction nucleotides: 0. The CDR3 DNA follows: TGTGCCAGCAGTGACGGGACTAGCGGGGGCAATGAGCAGTTCTTC. Its protein product is CASSDGTSGGNEQFF.

As concerns this clone: The sample has other DNA sequences that encode this CDR3 too. The chain has TRBV5-1 and TRBJ1-4; 8 positions match TRBD1. There are 15 residues in the CDR3. Per germline, CDR1 SGHRS and CDR2 YFSETQ. The V gene end was trimmed by 0 bases and the J gene end by 7 bases; junction bases not matched to a gene: 5. The CDR3 here is CASSLVGTGGEKLFF. In nucleotides, the CDR3 is TGCGCCAGCAGCTTGGTTGGGACAGGAGGTGAAAAACTGTTTTTT.

The J gene is TRBJ2-3, the V gene TRBV6-1; TRBD2 aligns across 8 bases. From germline, CDR1 is MNHNS and CDR2 SASEGT. The CDR3 is 15 residues long. Trimming cost V 6 bases and J 2 bases; bases outside gene matches: 7. The DNA of the CDR3 is TGTGCCAGCAGACGGGGGGGACAAATCACAGATACGCAGTATTTT. Its protein product is CASRRGGQITDTQYF.

The V and J genes are TRBV6-5 and TRBJ1-6; no definite D call. The CDR3 contains 14 residues. Germline CDR1 and CDR2: MNHEY and SVGAGI. The ends were cut back, 8 bases at V and 2 bases at J, with 10 bases in the middle. The CDR3: CASRPGTYNSPLHF. As DNA, the CDR3 is TGTGCCAGCCGTCCAGGAACCTATAATTCACCCCTCCACTTT.

This clone was observed a handful of times. The chain recombines TRBV6-5 with TRBJ2-3; no clear D gene. Germline V gives CDR1 MNHEY, CDR2 SVGAGI. The CDR3 extends over 13 amino acids. The V gene lost 4 bases and the J gene lost 3 bases, with 8 bases spanning the gap. CDR3 residues: CASSFVSTDTQYF. The CDR3 DNA reads TGTGCCAGCAGTTTCGTGTCGACAGATACGCAGTATTTT.

This clone was seen a few times. The J gene is TRBJ2-5, the V gene TRBV2, with 9 nucleotides matching TRBD1. J was trimmed by 4 bases and V by 5 bases; bases with no gene match: 8. Germline loops: CDR1 SNHLY, CDR2 FYNNEI. The CDR3 sequence is 15 residues long. CDR3 coding DNA: TGTGCCAGCAGTAAGGACAGGGGTTCGGCAGAGACCCAGTACTTC. This translates into CASSKDRGSAETQYF.

The CDR3 here is CASSRTGYSETQYF. In DNA form, the CDR3 reads TGTGCCAGCAGCCGGACAGGGTACTCAGAGACCCAGTACTTC. The chain employs TRBV6-5 and TRBJ2-5; TRBD1 matches at 8 bases. The V gene end was trimmed by 6 bases and the J gene end by 4 bases; junction bases not matched to a gene: 7. Per the germline V gene, CDR1 is MNHEY and CDR2 is SVGAGI. The CDR3 consists of 14 residues.

In DNA form, the CDR3 reads TGTGCCAGCAGTTTGTCCCCACGTAGGAGTAACTACGAGCAGTACTTC. Translation gives CASSLSPRRSNYEQYF. The chain has TRBV28 and TRBJ2-7; no reliable D call. Between the trimmed V and J ends, which lost 3 bases and 3 bases, there was a span of 18 bases. This CDR3 has 16 residues. Germline CDR1 is MDHEN and CDR2 is SYDVKM.

The DNA for the CDR3 is TGTGCCAGCAGAATCGGGCTAGCGGTATACTCCTACGAGCAGTACTTC. Protein product: CASRIGLAVYSYEQYF. The rearrangement uses TRBV2 and TRBJ2-7; 7 bases align to TRBD2. The CDR3 has 16 residues. Trimming took 6 bases from V and 0 from J; bases not matched to a gene: 11. Per the germline V gene, CDR1 is SNHLY and CDR2 is FYNNEI.

This chain joins TRBV18 and TRBJ2-3; 7 nucleotides align to TRBD1. Germline values: CDR1 KGHSH, CDR2 LQKENI. The J segment lost 4 bases and the V segment lost 1 base, leaving 11 bases of the junction unmatched. The CDR3 spans 17 residues. CDR3: CASSPRAAGGNSDTQYF. The CDR3 bases are TGTGCCAGCTCACCACGTGCGGCAGGGGGAAATTCAGATACGCAGTATTTT.

This clone is a singleton in its sample. The chain uses TRBV30 and TRBJ1-4, with a possible D match to TRBD1 (6 bases). Germline V CDR1 and CDR2: GTSNPN, SVGIG (reference sequence). The ends were cut back, 2 bases at V and 5 bases at J, with 18 bases in the middle. CDR3 size: 16 residues. For the CDR3, the DNA is TGTGCCTGGAGTCATCGTAGCGGGCAGGGGAATGAAAAACTGTTTTTT. Protein: CAWSHRSGQGNEKLFF.

This clone was seen a handful of times. V usage is TRBV6-1 and J usage is TRBJ2-5, with 7 bases identical to TRBD1. Germline V gives CDR1 MNHNS, CDR2 SASEGT. V was clipped by 8 bases and J by 1 base; unmatched bases: 4. The CDR3 consists of 13 residues. The CDR3 protein is CASDRQGQETQYF. The CDR3, as DNA: TGTGCCAGCGACCGACAGGGCCAAGAGACCCAGTACTTC.